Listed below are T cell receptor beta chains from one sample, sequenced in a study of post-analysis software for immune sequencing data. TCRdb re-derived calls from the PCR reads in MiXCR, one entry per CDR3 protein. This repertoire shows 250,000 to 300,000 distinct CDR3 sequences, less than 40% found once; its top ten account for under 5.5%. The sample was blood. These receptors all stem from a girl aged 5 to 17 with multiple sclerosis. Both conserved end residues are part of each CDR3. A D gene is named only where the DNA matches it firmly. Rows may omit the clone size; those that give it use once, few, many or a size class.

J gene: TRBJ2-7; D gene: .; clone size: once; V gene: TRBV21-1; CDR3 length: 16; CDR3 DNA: TGTGCCAGCAGCCCGCTGGGACAGGGCCTCTCCTACGAGCAGTACTTC; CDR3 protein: CASSPLGQGLSYEQYF
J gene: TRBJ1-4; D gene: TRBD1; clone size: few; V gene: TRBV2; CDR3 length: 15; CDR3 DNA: TGTGCCAGCAAGGACAGGGGGCGAACTAATGAAAAACTGTTTTTT; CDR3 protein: CASKDRGRTNEKLFF
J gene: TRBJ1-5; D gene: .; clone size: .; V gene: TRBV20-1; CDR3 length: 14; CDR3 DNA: TGCAGTGCTAGAGCCTGGGGGGTCCATCAGCCCCAGCATTTT; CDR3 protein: CSARAWGVHQPQHF
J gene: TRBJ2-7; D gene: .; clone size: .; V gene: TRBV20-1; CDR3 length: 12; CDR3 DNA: TGCAGTGCTAGCCTACAGGGAACCGAGCAGTACTTC; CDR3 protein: CSASLQGTEQYF
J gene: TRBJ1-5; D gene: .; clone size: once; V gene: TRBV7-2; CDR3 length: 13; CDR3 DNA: TGTGCCAGCAGCTTAAACAGCAATCAGCCCCAGCGTTTT; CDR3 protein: CASSLNSNQPQRF
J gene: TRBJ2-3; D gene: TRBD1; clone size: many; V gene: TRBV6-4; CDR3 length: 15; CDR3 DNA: TGTGCCAGCAGTGACCCGGGACAGGGGGCAGATACGCAGTATTTT; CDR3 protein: CASSDPGQGADTQYF
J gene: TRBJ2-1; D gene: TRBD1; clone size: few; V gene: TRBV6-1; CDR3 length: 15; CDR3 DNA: TGTGCCAGCAGGATGACAGGGGTTAGGGGCAATGAGCAGTTCTTC; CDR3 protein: CASRMTGVRGNEQFF
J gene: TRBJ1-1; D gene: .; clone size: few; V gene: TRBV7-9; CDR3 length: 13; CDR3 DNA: TGTGCCAGCAGCTTCGGAATGAACACTGAAGCTTTCTTT; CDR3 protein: CASSFGMNTEAFF
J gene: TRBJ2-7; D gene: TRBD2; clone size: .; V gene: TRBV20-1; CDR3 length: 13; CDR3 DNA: TGCAGTGCTACCCGGGGGGGTGCCTACGAGCAGTACTTC; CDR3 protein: CSATRGGAYEQYF
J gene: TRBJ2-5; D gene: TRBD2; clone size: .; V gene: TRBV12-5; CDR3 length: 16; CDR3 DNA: TGTGCTAGTGGTTTGGTTGGAGCGGGGGGGCGTGAGACCCAGTACTTC; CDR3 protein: CASGLVGAGGRETQYF
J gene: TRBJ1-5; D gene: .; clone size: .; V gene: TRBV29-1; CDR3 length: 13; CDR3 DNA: TGCAGCGTTGAAGGAGGGTTAGGCCAGCCCCAGCATTTT; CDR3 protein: CSVEGGLGQPQHF
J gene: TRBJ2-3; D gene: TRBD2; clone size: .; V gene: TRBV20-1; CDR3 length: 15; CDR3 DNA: TGCAGTGCCTTAGCGGGAGGGGCGGTAACAGATACGCAGTATTTT; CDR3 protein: CSALAGGAVTDTQYF
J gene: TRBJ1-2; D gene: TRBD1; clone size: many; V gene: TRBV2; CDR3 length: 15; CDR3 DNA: TGTGCCAGCAGACCGGGACAGCCGGAAAGCTATGGCTACACCTTC; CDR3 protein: CASRPGQPESYGYTF
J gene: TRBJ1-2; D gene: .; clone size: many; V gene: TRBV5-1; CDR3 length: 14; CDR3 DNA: TGCGCCAGCAGCCCGGACAGCCCTTACTATGGCTACACCTTC; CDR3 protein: CASSPDSPYYGYTF
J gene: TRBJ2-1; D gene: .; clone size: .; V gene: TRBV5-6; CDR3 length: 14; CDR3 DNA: TGTGCCAGCGGATTACAGGGACCCTACAATGAGCAGGTCTTC; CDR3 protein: CASGLQGPYNEQVF
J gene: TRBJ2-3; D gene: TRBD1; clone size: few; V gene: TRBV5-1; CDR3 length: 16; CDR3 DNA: TGCGCCAGCAGCCCTACCGGGACAGGGGGCGCAGATACGCAGTATTTT; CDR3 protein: CASSPTGTGGADTQYF
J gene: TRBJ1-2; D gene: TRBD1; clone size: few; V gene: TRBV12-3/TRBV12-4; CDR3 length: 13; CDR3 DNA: TGTGCCAGCAGGCAACAGGGGGCGTTTGGCTACACCTTC; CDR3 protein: CASRQQGAFGYTF
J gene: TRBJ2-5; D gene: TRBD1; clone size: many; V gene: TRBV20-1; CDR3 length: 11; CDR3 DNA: TGCAGTGCCGACAGGGGAGAGACCCAGTACTTC; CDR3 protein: CSADRGETQYF
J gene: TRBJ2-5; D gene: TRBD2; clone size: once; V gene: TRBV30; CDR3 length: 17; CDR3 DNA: TGTGCCTTCTCCGGGACTAGCGGCCCAAAGAGGCGAGAGACCCAGTACTTC; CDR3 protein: CAFSGTSGPKRRETQYF
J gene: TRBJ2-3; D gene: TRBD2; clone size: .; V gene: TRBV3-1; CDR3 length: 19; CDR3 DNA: TGTGCCAGCAGCCAAGACCTCCTTGCTCTAGCGGGAGTATGGGATACGCAGTATTTT; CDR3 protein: CASSQDLLALAGVWDTQYF
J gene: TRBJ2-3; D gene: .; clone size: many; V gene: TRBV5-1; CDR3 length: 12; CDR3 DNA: TGTGCCAGCTCACCGGATACAGATACGCAGTATTTT; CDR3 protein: CASSPDTDTQYF
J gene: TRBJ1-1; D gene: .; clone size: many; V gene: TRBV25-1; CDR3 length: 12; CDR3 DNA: TGTGCCAGCAGTGCCGGGAACACTGAAGCTTTCTTT; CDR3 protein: CASSAGNTEAFF
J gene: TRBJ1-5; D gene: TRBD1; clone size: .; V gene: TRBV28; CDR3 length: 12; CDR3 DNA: TGTGCCAGCAGGTACACAGGGGGGCCCCAGCATTTT; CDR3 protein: CASRYTGGPQHF
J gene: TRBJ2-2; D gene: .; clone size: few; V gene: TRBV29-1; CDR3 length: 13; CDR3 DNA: TGCAGCGTTGGGCCAGGGGATGGCGGGGAGCTGTTTTTT; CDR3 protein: CSVGPGDGGELFF
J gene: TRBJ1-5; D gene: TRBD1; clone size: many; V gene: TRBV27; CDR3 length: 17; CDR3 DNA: TGTGCCAGCAGTTTGACAGGGGGGGGGGCTCGCAATCAGCCCCAGCATTTT; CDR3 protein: CASSLTGGGARNQPQHF
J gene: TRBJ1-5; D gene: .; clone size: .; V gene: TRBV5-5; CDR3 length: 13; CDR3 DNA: TGTGCCAGCAGCTGGGACCAACCGGGGCCCCAGCATTTT; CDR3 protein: CASSWDQPGPQHF
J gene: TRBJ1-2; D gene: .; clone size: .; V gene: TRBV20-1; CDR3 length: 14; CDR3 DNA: TGCAGTGCTCCCTCCGGAGGGCCCAACTATGGCTACACCTTC; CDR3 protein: CSAPSGGPNYGYTF